This T cell receptor beta chain was obtained from a study of shared clonotypes between healthy human individuals. Study-level points and caveats: Rarefaction exposed incomplete sorted-subset sequencing despite large depth.

This CDR3 comprises 15 residues. V lost 3 bases and J lost 5, with 13 bases in between. Per germline, CDR1 SGHDN and CDR2 FVKESK. Regarding this clone: Its antigen is unknown.

Sequenced by immunoSEQ multiplex PCR; TCRdb stores in-frame clones only, minus some. The table shows over a million clones, with roughly 74% occurring only once. Specimen: memory CD4+ T cells from PBMCs. Described subset: CD45RA-negative fraction. This chain connects TRBV14 to TRBJ2-2, with D perhaps matching TRBD1 (6 bases). The receptor comes from a man aged 18 to 30 in good health. Some clones in this sample may be carry-over from other donors' samples. CDR3 amino acids: CASSQDRRGTGELFF. Here the CDR3 DNA reads TGTGCCAGCAGCCAGGATCGCAGGGGAACCGGGGAGCTGTTTTTT.